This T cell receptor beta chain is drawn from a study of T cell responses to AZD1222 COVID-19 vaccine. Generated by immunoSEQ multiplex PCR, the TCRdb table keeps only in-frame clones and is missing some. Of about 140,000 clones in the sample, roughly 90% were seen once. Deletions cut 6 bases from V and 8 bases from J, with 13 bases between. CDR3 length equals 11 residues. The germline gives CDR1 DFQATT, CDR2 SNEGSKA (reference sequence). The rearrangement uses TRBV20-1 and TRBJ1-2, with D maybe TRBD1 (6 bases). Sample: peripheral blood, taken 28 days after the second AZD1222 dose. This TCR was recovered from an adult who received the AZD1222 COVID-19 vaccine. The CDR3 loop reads CSAQGFGGYTF. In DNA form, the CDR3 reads TGCAGTGCGCAGGGGTTTGGGGGCTACACCTTC.